This TCR beta chain was documented in a study of blood T cell repertoires in COVID-19. Across the whole study: Material from acute and convalescent COVID-19 was sourced from the United States, Italy and Spain. T cells, B-cell-depleted T cells, or PBMCs supplied cDNA or gDNA.

Seattle patients were enrolled while actively infected and followed longitudinally. Original analysis: Reference gene primer amplification gave nucleated cell count estimates. Sequenced by immunoSEQ multiplex PCR; TCRdb stores in-frame clones only, minus some. V, J and clone size are those of that table, while D and trimming were read from the DNA. This sample has about 69,000 clones, with around 86% found just once. The CDR3 is made up of 16 amino acids. Germline-derived CDR1 and CDR2 are LNHDA and SQIVND (reference sequence). Trimming took 5 bases from V and 0 from J; bases not matched to a gene: 7.

Input material: peripheral blood. The V gene is TRBV19, the J gene TRBJ2-1; 7 bases map to TRBD2. The source of this sequence is a man aged 35 to 55 with COVID-19, enrolled during active disease. For the CDR3, the DNA is TGTGCCAGTAGTGCGAGACGGACTAGCTCCTACAATGAGCAGTTCTTC. Protein: CASSARRTSSYNEQFF. Using reference TRBV19 and TRBJ2-1 for the parts outside the CDR3, the full variable domain is DGGITQSPKYLFRKEGQNVTLSCEQNLNHDAMYWYRQDPGQGLRLIYYSQIVNDFQKGDIAEGYSVSREKKESFPLTVTSAQKNPTAFYLCASSARRTSSYNEQFFGPGTRLTVL.